The source of this TCR beta chain is a study of T cell responses to AZD1222 COVID-19 vaccine. Assay used: immunoSEQ multiplex PCR; TCRdb lists only in-frame clones, some missing. The data show 100,000 to 150,000 clones, about 90% seen once. Study-wide findings and caveats: The number of AZD1222 recipients seropositive at baseline was only 5 to 7. Reportedly, close to half of spike-specific TCRs are directed against unmutated variant regions. Compared with day 0, the breadth and depth of the Spike-specific TCR repertoire rose significantly after two doses of AZD1222.

V was trimmed by 5 bases and J by 0 bases, leaving 14 bases between them. The CDR3 consists of 15 residues. Germline V CDR1 and CDR2: MNHEY, SVGAGI. Points on this clone: Its antigen is still unknown.

The source is an adult in good health. Specimen: peripheral blood, collected on day 0 of MenACWY control vaccination. The chain uses TRBV6-5 and TRBJ2-7, with a possible D match to TRBD1 (5 bases). CDR3 loop: CASSNTGLGSYEQYV. CDR3 sequence (DNA): TGTGCCAGCAGTAACACAGGTTTGGGCTCCTACGAGCAGTACGTC.